Sequencing of this TCR beta chain was carried out in a study of tumor-infiltrating lymphocytes in primary liver carcinoma (TCRdb year 2017). A note on the overall study: Between November 2015 and early 2016, 4 or 5 patients in China with histopathologically diagnosed primary liver carcinoma had their tumors surgically resected. For each liver tumor, the study sampled five regions along with adjacent normal tissue and blood, and applied TCRbeta repertoire sequencing, expression microarrays and whole-exome sequencing. High reproducibility was observed for the technical replicate repertoires, with mean shared-clone rates roughly 0.89 and correlation coefficients above 0.95. Of the five patients, three men and two women aged 30 to 69 years, four had hepatocellular carcinoma and one had combined HCC and intrahepatic cholangiocarcinoma. A total of 35 or so specimens from 5 patients went through TCRbeta repertoire sequencing, namely 25 tumor regions, 5 adjacent noncancerous liver tissues and 5 peripheral blood samples. Each sample produced roughly 3.65 to 7.13 million productive TCRbeta reads, and read depth showed no significant difference between tissue types. Tumors of the five patients were stage T1-T3 N0M0 with maximum diameters of roughly 4 to 10 cm.

From a lookup of the germline V gene, CDR1 and CDR2 are ENHRY and SYGVKD. After removal of 10 bases from V and 1 base from J, the junction retains 7 bases not matched to a gene. The CDR3 goes from the cysteine to the phenylalanine over 14 residues. Only the CDR3 DNA is retained, 42 bases long and in frame from the first base. RNA from unsorted whole blood was extracted with TRIzol reagent, and germline DNA was obtained with the DNeasy Blood & Tissue kit. Patients had chronic HBV infection and were treatment-naive at sampling. Around 3.9 milliliters of peripheral blood were collected into K2EDTA tubes before surgery. Only a few counts were recorded for this clonotype. No cognate antigen has been identified for it. No base quality values were provided; no much bigger clone lies one nucleotide off. On the study overall, not on this receptor specifically: A significantly larger repertoire fraction was made up by the top 250 clones in tumors than in blood (p = 0.039). Only 4 or 5 patients were included in the study, and the authors note that the findings should be validated in a larger study. Bulk unsorted samples precluded comparing CD4+ and CD8+ T cell repertoires. Repertoire overlap was higher between tumor regions (mean about 35%) than tumor-adjacent (approximately 17%) or tumor-blood (about 15%) pairs, consistent with antigen-driven expansion. Because sequencing covered only the TCR beta chain and unpaired alpha chains were not captured, true repertoire diversity is likely underestimated.

Using a constant-region primer and ProtoScript II reverse transcriptase, TCRbeta-specific cDNA was reverse-transcribed from about 540 ng total RNA. The TCRbeta libraries were prepared through three rounds of nested multiplex PCR following a slightly modified ARM-PCR procedure. Multiplex TRBV1-TRBV30 forward primers and a Cbeta reverse primer were used in the first two PCR rounds, each of which was run for approximately 11 cycles. Sample barcodes and Illumina adapters were added in a final 25-cycle PCR with Deep VentR polymerase. Before sequencing, amplicons between 200 and 500 bp were purified from gel using a QIAquick gel extraction kit. The TCRbeta amplicons were sequenced with 250-bp paired-end reads on an Illumina HiSeq 2500. The authors processed their data as follows. Trimmomatic v0.33 was used to quality-trim the reads, and FLASH v1.2.11 was used to merge paired reads so that full CDR3 sequences could be recovered. V, D and J germline segments were assigned to the rearranged TCRbeta sequences using MiGEC v1.2.1b. Clonotype statistics and Shannon-Wiener diversity indices were calculated with VDJtools v1.0.0. Except for diversity analysis, only the 250 most abundant clonotypes of each sample were used in subsequent analyses to reduce sampling bias. TCRdb reworked the public reads: Q25 trimming with fastp, MiXCR clone assembly, productive beta chains retained. Each entry merges the rows of one CDR3 protein and shows their most common DNA and genes. The V and J calls follow TCRdb's processing rather than the paper's. The sample records about 200,000 distinct CDR3 sequences, less than 70% of which are singletons. The ten largest clones represent about 7.1% of the sample.

The sequence joins TRBV10-3 to TRBJ2-3, and 8 junctional nucleotides match TRBD1. The specimen was peripheral blood. This TCR derives from a woman aged 60-70 years with primary liver carcinoma and hepatitis B virus infection. Read as DNA, the sequence is TGTGCCACCAGACAGGGGATGGGCACAGATACGCAGTATTTT. It encodes CATRQGMGTDTQYF.